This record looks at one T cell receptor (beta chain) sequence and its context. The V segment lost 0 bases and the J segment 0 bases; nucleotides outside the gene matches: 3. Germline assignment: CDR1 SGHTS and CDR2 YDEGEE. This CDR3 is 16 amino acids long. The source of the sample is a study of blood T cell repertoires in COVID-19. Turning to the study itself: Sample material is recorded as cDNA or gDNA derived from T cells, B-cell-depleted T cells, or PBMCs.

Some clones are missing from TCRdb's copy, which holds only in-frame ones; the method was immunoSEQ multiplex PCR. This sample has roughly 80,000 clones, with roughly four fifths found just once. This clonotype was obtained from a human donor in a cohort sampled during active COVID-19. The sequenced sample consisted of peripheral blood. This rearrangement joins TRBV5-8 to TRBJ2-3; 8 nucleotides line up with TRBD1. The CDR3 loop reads CASSLGRGPSTDTQYF. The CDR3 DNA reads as TGTGCCAGCAGCTTGGGCAGGGGGCCGAGCACAGATACGCAGTATTTT.